Sequencing of this T cell receptor beta chain was carried out in a study of cytomegalovirus exposure and HLA in healthy donors. The study's findings and limits: While the bulk of TCR sequences proved rare, some public TCRs turned up in many donors. Researchers counted roughly 150 TCR beta chains as cytomegalovirus-associated. The later analysis indicated that the majority of CMV-associated TCR beta chains appeared HLA-restricted.

A note on this clone: Its specificity is unknown.

The PCR was carried out with 60 Vbeta primers and 13 Jbeta primers. Profiling relied on immunoSEQ multiplex PCR, and the TCRdb table lists in-frame clones only, not all of them. The data contain 170,000 or so clones, under 90% of them singletons. The sequence derives from a man aged 25-45 years in good health and CMV-seropositive. Input material: PBMCs.

The CDR3 here is CASSLEPGIYGYTF. The CDR3 DNA reads TGTGCCAGCAGCTTAGAGCCAGGGATCTATGGCTACACCTTC. The chain recombines TRBV7-2 with TRBJ1-2; TRBD1 is a possible D gene (5 bases). V was pared by 1 base and J by 4 bases, with 10 bases between. This CDR3 is 14 amino acids long. From germline, CDR1 is SGHTA and CDR2 FQGNSA.